This T cell receptor beta chain appears in the sequencing data of a study of T-cell memory formation after mild COVID-19 (dated by TCRdb to the early 2020s). In terms of the full investigation: TCR sequence clusters from the two donors were largely donor specific. In a couple of donors, T-cell clones that expanded and contracted after mild COVID-19 were tracked by sequencing TCRalpha and TCRbeta repertoires over time. Two young, previously healthy adult volunteers, one female and one male, were included in the cohort.

As regards this clonotype: The specificity of this receptor is unknown. Nothing much larger sits one base from this clone, and base qualities are not available.

Trimming takes 5 bases off V and 10 bases off J; junction bases not matched to a gene: 12. The CDR3 has 13 amino acids, counting the end cysteine and phenylalanine. Here the CDR3 DNA is all that survives: 39 bases in frame from base 1. CDR1 and CDR2, per the germline V gene (reference sequence), are DFQATT and SNEGSKA. Sequencing relied on an Illumina NovaSeq 6000. cDNA libraries for TCRalpha and TCRbeta were prepared by 5'RACE using constant-segment primers, with sample barcodes and unique molecular identifiers added. Trizol reagent was used to extract RNA from every sample. The libraries were amplified in two PCR steps, and the second step added a second sample barcode and Illumina TruSeq adapters. Libraries were sequenced on an Illumina NovaSeq with 2 x 150 bp paired-end reads. On the study's bioinformatics: Reads were demultiplexed and collapsed into UMI-guided consensus sequences with migec v1.2.7. Using mixcr v2.1.11, UMI consensuses were aligned to TRA and TRB V and J templates and then assembled into clonotypes. Expanded or contracted clonotypes were those called significant by both edgeR and NoisET, with noise models trained on biological replicates. edgeR calls used a false discovery rate-adjusted p below 0.01 and a log2 fold-change threshold of 1. PCA with hierarchical clustering of max-normalized trajectories of the 1000 most abundant clonotypes was used as exploratory dynamics analysis. Each responding clone was given a CD4 or CD8 phenotype based on the CD4+ and CD8+ repertoires, which had been sequenced separately. TCRdb redid the processing of the public reads, applying fastp at Q25 and MiXCR, and retained in-frame beta chains. Every entry covers one CDR3 protein and lists the most common genes and DNA from its rows. TCRdb's processing, not the study's, gives the V and J calls here. The table for this sample lists hundreds of thousands of distinct CDR3 sequences; more than 15% of them were counted only once. Jointly, the top ten make up 20% to 25% of the sample.

Ficoll-Paque density gradient centrifugation was the method used to isolate PBMCs. Summary of the overall study and its limitations: Balanced CD4/CD8 phenotypes were observed for clones contracting from day 15 to 85, whereas a bias towards CD4+ was observed for a second wave of clones expanding from day 15 to 37. Contracting CD4+ clones were found mainly in CM and EM memory subsets, while CD8+ clones were enriched in EMRA. The second-wave clones that peaked on day 37 were not confirmed to be SARS-CoV-2 specific. Some responding clones were detected in pre-infection memory, which suggested that pre-existing cross-reactive memory T cells had joined the SARS-CoV-2 response. Only a couple of mild cases were covered by the study, and larger cohorts that include severe cases with pre-infection samples were considered necessary.

Sequencing was carried out using PBMCs or a T cell subset sorted from them (not recorded which). This clonotype originated in a man in his late teens or twenties who had mild COVID-19 (a few samples of this study predate the infection). The sample titles of this study are shuffled in the database, so cell type and time point are left out; the donor was told from shared clones. Recombination connected TRBV20-1 to TRBJ1-1, with 8 central nucleotides matching TRBD1. The nucleotide sequence is TGCAGTGCTTCAACAGGGGGAGCCGCAGTAGCTTTCTTT. This is translated as CSASTGGAAVAFF.